The entry below gives a single T cell receptor beta chain sequence along with its context. This CDR3 region has 13 residues. Trimming removed 6 bases at V and 6 bases at J, with 11 bases between. The sample originates from a study of blood T cell repertoires in COVID-19. Per the original data handling: Amplification of reference gene primers provided the estimated nucleated cell counts. Produced via immunoSEQ multiplex PCR; TCRdb's table is partial and in-frame only. Clone size and V and J calls were adopted from that table, with D and trimming inferred from the DNA. The sample has more than 80,000 clones, over 80% seen once.

This chain joins TRBV12-3 or TRBV12-4 and TRBJ2-2; maybe TRBD1 (6 bases). This TCR was sampled from a woman older than 75 with active or convalescent COVID-19. Source material: peripheral blood. CDR3: CASRVAGAGELFF. The CDR3 bases are TGTGCCAGCAGGGTGGCAGGGGCCGGGGAGCTGTTTTTT.